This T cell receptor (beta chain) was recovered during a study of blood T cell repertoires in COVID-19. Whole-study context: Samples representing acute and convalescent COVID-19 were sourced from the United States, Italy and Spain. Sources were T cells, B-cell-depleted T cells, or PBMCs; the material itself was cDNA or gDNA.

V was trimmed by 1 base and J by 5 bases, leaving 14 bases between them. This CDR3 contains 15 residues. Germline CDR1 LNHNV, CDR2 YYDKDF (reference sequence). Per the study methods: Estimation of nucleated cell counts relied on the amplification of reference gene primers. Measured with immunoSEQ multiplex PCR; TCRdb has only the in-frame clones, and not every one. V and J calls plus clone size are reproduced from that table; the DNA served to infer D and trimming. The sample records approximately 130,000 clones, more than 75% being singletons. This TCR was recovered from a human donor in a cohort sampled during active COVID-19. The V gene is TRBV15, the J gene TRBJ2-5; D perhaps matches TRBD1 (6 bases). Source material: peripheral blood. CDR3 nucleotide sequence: TGTGCCACCAGCAGAGCTTCAGGGGTTCAGGAGACCCAGTACTTC. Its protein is CATSRASGVQETQYF.